Below are 26 T cell receptor beta chains sequenced from a single sample in a study of blood T cell repertoires in COVID-19. The assay was immunoSEQ multiplex PCR, and TCRdb's table has in-frame clones only and misses some. The sample has roughly 100,000 clones, around 86% seen once. Material for sequencing was peripheral blood. Every receptor here comes from a middle-aged man with active or convalescent COVID-19.

This chain connects TRBV10-1 to TRBJ1-1; no clear D. The CDR3 consists of 12 residues. In germline, CDR1 is WNHNN, CDR2 SYGVQD (reference sequence). Trimming cost V 5 bases and J 5 bases, with 9 bases left between them. The CDR3 reads CASSRTGTEAFF. CDR3 bases: TGCGCCAGCAGTAGGACGGGGACTGAAGCTTTCTTT.

The chain is built from TRBV3-1 (or the pseudogene TRBV3-2) and TRBJ2-5; maybe TRBD1 (6 bases). Germline-derived CDR1 and CDR2 are LGHDT and YNNKEL (reference sequence). V lost 4 bases and J lost 2, with 8 bases in between. CDR3 length equals 13 residues. CDR3: CASSPDRQETQYF. The CDR3 region has the DNA TGTGCCAGCAGCCCGGACAGACAAGAGACCCAGTACTTC.

CDR3 protein: CASSPRQGASTDTQYF. The DNA for the CDR3 is TGCGCCAGCAGCCCGCGACAGGGCGCTAGCACAGATACGCAGTATTTT. The chain recombines TRBV5-1 with TRBJ2-3, with 7 bases that match TRBD1. V shed 4 bases and J 0 bases; nucleotides not matched to a gene: 8. In germline, CDR1 is SGHRS, CDR2 YFSETQ. CDR3 size: 16 residues.

The chain joins TRBV28 to TRBJ2-5, with 16 nucleotides matching TRBD2. Germline assignment: CDR1 MDHEN and CDR2 SYDVKM. The J segment lost 7 bases and the V segment lost 5 bases, leaving 10 bases of the junction unmatched. CDR3 length: 17 amino acids. CDR3: CASSLPGLAGGPGTQYF. CDR3 in DNA: TGTGCCAGCAGTCTACCGGGACTAGCGGGGGGGCCGGGGACCCAGTACTTC. Variable domain in full (rest from reference TRBV28 and TRBJ2-5): DVKVTQSSRYLVKRTGEKVFLECVQDMDHENMFWYRQDPGLGLRLIYFSYDVKMKEKGDIPEGYSVSREKKERFSLILESASTNQTSMYLCASSLPGLAGGPGTQYFGPGTRLLVL.

The chain combines TRBV4-1 with TRBJ2-3; D perhaps matches TRBD2 (5 bases). CDR1 MGHRA and CDR2 YSYEKL come from the germline V gene. V was trimmed by 3 bases and J by 3 bases, leaving 10 bases between them. The CDR3 has 14 residues. The CDR3 here is CASSQLARTDTQYF. In DNA, the CDR3 is TGCGCCAGCAGCCAGCTAGCTCGAACAGATACGCAGTATTTT.

The chain has TRBV20-1 and TRBJ1-2; TRBD1 agrees at 9 bases. This CDR3 comprises 10 residues. Unmatched junction bases numbered 2, after V lost 7 bases and J lost 8 bases. The germline CDR1 and CDR2 sequences are DFQATT and SNEGSKA (reference sequence). This CDR3 reads CSVGTGGYTF. CDR3 DNA sequence: TGCAGTGTAGGGACAGGGGGCTACACCTTC.

The rearrangement links TRBV4-1 to TRBJ2-1; no reliable D call. Per the germline V gene, CDR1 is MGHRA and CDR2 is YSYEKL. This CDR3 is 13 amino acids long. V was pared by 4 bases and J by 7 bases, with 11 bases between. DNA for the CDR3: TGCGCCAGCAGCCTTCAACCCGGGAATGAGCAGTTCTTC. This translates into CASSLQPGNEQFF.

V and J are TRBV13 and TRBJ1-5; 7 nucleotides agree with TRBD1. The junction had 5 bases not matched to a gene; V was cut back by 5 bases and J by 7 bases. The CDR3 spans 13 residues. The germline CDR1 and CDR2 sequences are PRHDT and FYEKMQ (reference sequence). The CDR3 loop reads CASSRDREQPQHF. CDR3 coding DNA: TGTGCCAGCAGCCGGGACAGAGAACAGCCCCAGCATTTT.

Concerning this clone: Other nucleotide sequences from this sample produce the same CDR3. V usage is TRBV6-5 and J usage is TRBJ1-5; TRBD1 is a possible D gene (6 bases). Trimming removed 0 bases from V and 7 bases from J, with 10 bases in between. CDR1 and CDR2 (germline): MNHEY, SVGAGI. This CDR3 region has 14 residues. In DNA form, the CDR3 reads TGTGCCAGCAGTTACTCGAAGGGGGAACAGCCCCAGCATTTT. Its protein product is CASSYSKGEQPQHF.

DNA for the CDR3: TGTGCCAGCAGTGACCCCGGACAGAATAAAGAGACCCAGTACTTC. It encodes CASSDPGQNKETQYF. V usage is TRBV6-1 and J usage is TRBJ2-5; weak D call: TRBD1 (6 bases). CDR1 is MNHNS, CDR2 SASEGT, per germline. This CDR3 spans 15 amino acids. Trimming stripped 3 bases from V and 3 bases from J, with 14 bases between.

This chain links TRBV28 with TRBJ1-3, with D perhaps TRBD1 (6 bases). The CDR3 runs 16 residues. V was shortened by 2 bases and J by 1 base, with 12 bases between the two germline ends. The V gene's germline CDR1 is MDHEN and CDR2 SYDVKM. The CDR3 sequence is CASSLPTGSSGNTIYF. The CDR3 nucleotides are TGTGCCAGCAGTTTACCTACAGGGTCTTCTGGAAACACCATATATTTT.

The chain is built from TRBV7-2 and TRBJ1-2; 10 nucleotides line up with TRBD1. Germline V gene lookup returns CDR1 SGHTA and CDR2 FQGNSA. V lost 5 bases, J lost 2 bases, and 5 bases stayed unmatched. The CDR3 length is 15 residues. Here the CDR3 DNA reads TGTGCCAGCAGCACAGGGGGACAGGGGAACTATGGCTACACCTTC. As protein: CASSTGGQGNYGYTF. The full variable domain, completed using reference TRBV7-2 and TRBJ1-2, is GAGVSQSPSNKVTEKGKDVELRCDPISGHTALYWYRQSLGQGLEFLIYFQGNSAPDKSGLPSDRFSAERTGGSVSTLTIQRTQQEDSAVYLCASSTGGQGNYGYTFGSGTRLTVV.

This chain uses TRBV28 with TRBJ1-2; 7 bases fit TRBD1. Trimming cost V 4 bases and J 8 bases; bases outside gene matches: 7. This CDR3 has 13 amino acids. Germline loops: CDR1 MDHEN, CDR2 SYDVKM. The CDR3 protein is CASSYTQGYGYTF. The DNA of the CDR3 is TGTGCCAGCAGTTACACACAGGGGTACGGCTACACCTTC.

The J gene is TRBJ1-1, the V gene TRBV28; D ambiguous. The length of the CDR3 is 16 residues. Trimming left V 6 bases short and J 1 base short, with 18 bases between. The V gene's germline CDR1 is MDHEN and CDR2 SYDVKM. The CDR3 loop is CASSPLPTGANTEAFF. For the CDR3, the DNA is TGTGCCAGCAGCCCTCTACCCACCGGAGCGAACACTGAAGCTTTCTTT. The whole variable domain, filled in from reference TRBV28 and TRBJ1-1, reads DVKVTQSSRYLVKRTGEKVFLECVQDMDHENMFWYRQDPGLGLRLIYFSYDVKMKEKGDIPEGYSVSREKKERFSLILESASTNQTSMYLCASSPLPTGANTEAFFGQGTRLTVV.

Turning to this clone: Additional DNA sequences in this sample encode the identical CDR3. The chain links TRBV11-2 to TRBJ1-5; a weak D match, TRBD1 (5 bases). This CDR3 has 13 amino acids. Looked up from germline, CDR1 is SGHAT and CDR2 is FQNNGV. V was trimmed by 5 bases and J by 7 bases, leaving 12 bases between them. This chain's CDR3 is CASSLGRDQPQHF. The CDR3 DNA reads as TGTGCCAGCAGCCTGGGGCGTGACCAGCCCCAGCATTTT.

This chain joins TRBV12-3 or TRBV12-4 and TRBJ2-5; possibly TRBD1 for D (5 bases). The CDR3 contains 13 residues. V dropped 7 bases and J dropped 2 bases, with 11 bases sitting between them. CDR3 in DNA: TGTGCCAGCACCCCAGGGCTTCAAGAGACCCAGTACTTC. Translation: CASTPGLQETQYF.

This chain joins TRBV6-5 and TRBJ2-7; 11 nucleotides align to TRBD1. Germline values: CDR1 MNHEY, CDR2 SVGAGI. Unmatched junction bases numbered 8, after V lost 5 bases and J lost 5 bases. There are 15 residues in the CDR3. CDR3 bases: TGTGCCAGCAGTACCGGACAGGGGGCCGCGGACGAGCAGTACGTC. It specifies CASSTGQGAADEQYV.

The chain couples TRBV2 to TRBJ2-1; 9 bases map to TRBD2. V lost 6 bases and J lost 4; bases outside the gene matches: 10. The V gene's germline CDR1 is SNHLY and CDR2 FYNNEI. The CDR3 sequence is 16 residues long. The CDR3 sequence is CASSPASGVLYNEQFF. CDR3 in DNA: TGTGCCAGCAGCCCGGCTAGCGGGGTCCTATACAATGAGCAGTTCTTC.

This clone appeared a single time. The CDR3 loop is CASSGGQGSRNEQFF. The CDR3 bases are TGTGCCAGCAGCGGGGGACAGGGGTCGAGGAATGAGCAGTTCTTC. This rearrangement joins TRBV11-3 to TRBJ2-1, with 10 bases lining up with TRBD1. Germline CDR1 SGHNT, CDR2 YENEEA. V was pared by 5 bases and J by 7 bases, with 8 bases of the junction left unmatched. CDR3 size: 15 residues.

CDR3 loop: CASSSVPDGANEQFF. In nucleotides, the CDR3 is TGTGCCAGCAGCTCAGTACCCGATGGAGCCAATGAGCAGTTCTTC. V usage is TRBV11-2 and J usage is TRBJ2-1, with D hard to call. V lost 4 bases, J lost 6 bases, and 16 bases lay in between. CDR1 is SGHAT, CDR2 FQNNGV, per germline. This CDR3 contains 15 residues.

V usage is TRBV12-3 or TRBV12-4 and J usage is TRBJ1-3; D unresolved. This CDR3 region has 12 residues. With 1 base removed from V and 4 bases from J, the gap between germline ends came to 2 bases. The CDR3 reads CASSLVGNTIYF. CDR3 coding DNA: TGTGCCAGCAGTTTAGTAGGAAACACCATATATTTT.

The V gene is TRBV4-3, the J gene TRBJ2-3; D not resolved. V was shortened by 0 bases and J by 6 bases, with 10 bases between the two germline ends. The CDR3 extends over 14 amino acids. The germline gives CDR1 LGHNA, CDR2 YSLEER. CDR3 sequence: CASSQEPGGDTQYF. Here the CDR3 DNA reads TGCGCCAGCAGCCAAGAGCCGGGTGGGGATACGCAGTATTTT.

The V call is TRBV10-3, the J call TRBJ2-3; D is perhaps TRBD1 (6 bases). CDR1 and CDR2 (germline): ENHRY, SYGVKD. CDR3 length: 14 residues. Trimming left V 6 bases short and J 4 bases short, with 14 bases between. The CDR3 reads CAISRDPGADTQYF. CDR3 nucleotides: TGTGCCATCAGCCGGGACCCAGGGGCAGATACGCAGTATTTT.

V usage is TRBV27 and J usage is TRBJ1-2; the D is unclear. The CDR3 contains 14 residues. V was shortened by 5 bases and J by 4 bases, with 14 bases between the two germline ends. Germline V gene lookup returns CDR1 MNHEY and CDR2 SMNVEV (reference sequence). The CDR3 sequence: CASSTSLAGYGYTF. CDR3 sequence (DNA): TGTGCCAGCAGTACGTCCCTCGCCGGCTATGGCTACACCTTC.

The genes are TRBV10-2 and TRBJ2-3; TRBD2 matches 7 bases. V lost 3 bases to trimming and J lost 3 bases; unmatched junction nucleotides: 3. The CDR3 spans 14 residues. Germline CDR1 and CDR2: WSHSY and SAAADI. The CDR3 sequence is CASSEAGGTDTQYF. CDR3 DNA: TGCGCCAGCAGTGAAGCCGGGGGGACAGATACGCAGTATTTT.

This rearrangement joins TRBV5-8 to TRBJ2-7; 7 nucleotides agree with TRBD1. Germline CDR1 and CDR2: SGHTS and YDEGEE. The CDR3 loop spans 13 amino acids. J was trimmed by 6 bases and V by 6 bases; bases with no gene match: 9. For the CDR3, the DNA is TGTGCCAGCACCCTGAGGGGGCCTGGCGAGCAGTACGTC. It is translated as CASTLRGPGEQYV.